The TCR beta chain under discussion was sequenced for a study of T cell repertoires in cytomegalovirus infection. Study summary: Through public TCR beta signatures, both CMV infection and matching HLA type were indicated. Overall study results and limits: Individuals carrying CMV plus the relevant HLA were identified by cumulative frequency of public TCR beta families. HLA-C-restricted CMV clonotypes gave the most frequent clonotype in two of eight donors.

TCRdb re-called the reads with MiXCR, one entry per CDR3 protein. The data hold more than 650,000 distinct CDR3 sequences, with less than 40% observed a single time. Notes on this clonotype: Its specificity is not known.

V was trimmed by 5 bases and J by 7 bases, leaving 14 bases between them. This CDR3 has 14 residues. Germline CDR1 SEHNR, CDR2 FQNEAQ (reference sequence). V is TRBV7-9 and J is TRBJ1-4; no definite D call. The sequence derives from a human donor in good health (CMV status not recorded). Some clones in this sample may be carry-over from other donors' samples. Material for sequencing was PBMCs. This chain's CDR3 is CASSGPTVGEKLFF. In DNA form, the CDR3 reads TGTGCCAGCAGCGGGCCTACCGTAGGTGAAAAACTGTTTTTT.